This T cell receptor beta chain appears in the sequencing data of a study of blood T cell repertoires in COVID-19. Study-wide context: Sites across the United States, Italy and Spain contributed samples from acute and convalescent COVID-19. The cDNA or gDNA used as material had been derived from T cells, B-cell-depleted T cells, or PBMCs.

Authors' methods: Nucleated cell counts were estimated from reference gene primer amplification. The assay was immunoSEQ multiplex PCR, and TCRdb's table has in-frame clones only and misses some. V and J calls and clone size follow that table, whereas D and trimming were derived from the DNA. The table lists around 160,000 clones, 84% of them singletons. Germline assignment: CDR1 LNHDA and CDR2 SQIVND (reference sequence). With V trimmed by 6 bases and J by 7 bases, 4 bases remained unmatched. The CDR3 is made up of 14 amino acids. Self-reported history from a screening survey and questionnaire set each donor's cohort.

The clonotype originates from a woman in her forties or fifties who had been exposed to COVID-19. The chain joins TRBV19 to TRBJ2-2; 11 bases are shared with TRBD1. Source material: PBMCs or T cells enriched from blood (not recorded which). CDR3 residues: CASRDRGLSGELFF. CDR3 DNA: TGTGCCAGTAGGGACAGGGGGCTGAGCGGGGAGCTGTTTTTT.